The 18 T cell receptor beta chains below come from one sample, sequenced in a study of human T cells and chemical hapten exposure. Time point meaning: pre-sensitization, week 0. As for treatment: therapeutic diphenylcyclopropenone sensitization with weekly scalp DPC. Using its own MiXCR run on the RACE reads, TCRdb lists one record per CDR3 protein. The table has about 59,000 distinct CDR3 sequences, 11% seen once. Specimen: whole blood, collected in connection with sensitization to the hapten diphenylcyclopropenone (DPC). These receptors came from a woman aged 40-49 years with alopecia areata. Some clones in this sample may be carry-over from other donors' samples.

The sample holds many counts of this clonotype. The chain has TRBV7-6 and TRBJ2-7; 8 nucleotides align to TRBD1. V was clipped by 5 bases and J by 3 bases; unmatched bases: 3. The CDR3 runs to 13 residues. Germline V gene lookup returns CDR1 SGHVS and CDR2 FNYEAQ. CDR3 sequence reads: CASSPDRDYEQYF. CDR3 DNA sequence: TGTGCCAGCAGCCCGGACAGGGACTACGAGCAGTACTTC.

This sequence joins TRBV9 and TRBJ2-7, with TRBD1 as a possible D gene (5 bases). V gave up 0 bases and J gave up 2 bases, with 9 bases separating them. Germline CDR1 SGDLS, CDR2 YYNGEE. The CDR3 contains 14 residues. As DNA, the CDR3 is TGTGCCAGCAGCGTAGCCGTAGGGGCCTACGAGCAGTACTTC. Translating it yields CASSVAVGAYEQYF.

This clonotype appeared many times. The rearrangement uses TRBV18 and TRBJ2-1; TRBD2 might be the D (6 bases). The germline V and J ends were trimmed by 3 bases and 6 bases, with 15 bases remaining between them. CDR3 size: 15 residues. CDR1 is KGHSH and CDR2 is LQKENI in the germline V gene. CDR3 in DNA: TGTGCCAGCTCACCTCTCCCCCTAGCGAGCAATGAGCAGTTCTTC. It encodes CASSPLPLASNEQFF.

This clonotype has only a few counts. This sequence joins TRBV28 and TRBJ1-1; 7 bases map to TRBD1. V lost 8 bases to trimming and J lost 6 bases; unmatched junction nucleotides: 15. The CDR3 is 15 amino acids. CDR1 MDHEN and CDR2 SYDVKM come from the germline V gene. DNA for the CDR3: TGTGCCAGCTCCGGACAGGTAGTCTTAGGCTCTGAAGCTTTCTTT. The encoded protein is CASSGQVVLGSEAFF.

The chain is built from TRBV6-2 or TRBV6-3 and TRBJ2-1, with TRBD2 matching over 9 bases. Per the germline V gene, CDR1 is MNHEY and CDR2 is SVGEGT. V lost 5 bases to trimming and J lost 7 bases; unmatched junction nucleotides: 9. The CDR3 loop spans 15 amino acids. CDR3 sequence reads: CASSPLGTSRNEQFF. CDR3 sequence (DNA): TGTGCCAGCAGTCCCCTGGGGACTAGCCGGAATGAGCAGTTCTTC.

The rearrangement links TRBV7-2 to TRBJ2-5; D call uncertain. Trimming pared 1 base from V and 5 bases from J, leaving 8 bases between. CDR1 and CDR2 from the germline V gene are SGHTA and FQGNSA. CDR3 length: 13 residues. CDR3 protein: CASSLGVMETQYF. DNA of the CDR3: TGTGCCAGCAGCTTAGGGGTAATGGAGACCCAGTACTTC. The variable domain in full, with the rest retrieved from reference TRBV7-2 and TRBJ2-5, is GAGVSQSPSNKVTEKGKDVELRCDPISGHTALYWYRQSLGQGLEFLIYFQGNSAPDKSGLPSDRFSAERTGGSVSTLTIQRTQQEDSAVYLCASSLGVMETQYFGPGTRLLVL.

The CDR3 DNA is TGTGCCAGCAGCCAAGTCGGTCTGGCGGGAGGTTCCTACGAGCAGTACTTC. Encoded protein: CASSQVGLAGGSYEQYF. V usage is TRBV3-1 and J usage is TRBJ2-7; 8 bases fit TRBD2. The CDR3 consists of 17 residues. Germline V lookup: CDR1 LGHDT, CDR2 YNNKEL (reference sequence). J lost 1 base, V lost 1 base, and 9 bases had no gene match.

This clonotype was detected many times. The chain employs TRBV21-1 and TRBJ2-1. TRBV21-1 is a documented pseudogene. The CDR3 length is 17 residues. The CDR3 DNA reads as TGTGCCAGCCCCTTTTATGCTACGGCGGCTCCCTACAATGAGCAGTTCTTC. Protein product: CASPFYATAAPYNEQFF.

There are many counts of this clonotype. This sequence joins TRBV20-1 and TRBJ1-1; D uncertain. This CDR3 has 16 amino acids. Between the trimmed V and J ends, which lost 4 bases and 7 bases, there was a span of 25 bases. Germline CDR1 and CDR2: DFQATT and SNEGSKA (reference sequence). This CDR3 is CSATSDRGAFGVEAFF. The CDR3 DNA reads as TGCAGTGCTACCTCGGACCGAGGCGCCTTCGGTGTTGAAGCTTTCTTT.

The chain joins TRBV12-2 to TRBJ2-7; TRBD2 is the table's D call and was not checked against the DNA. TRBV12-2 has pseudogene status. CDR3 length: 15 residues. The CDR3 bases are TGTGCAAGTCGCCCCCGCGGACTCTCTTCCTACGAGCAGTACTTC. It specifies CASRPRGLSSYEQYF.

This clonotype was detected ten times or more. CDR3 in amino acids: CSVEKGVREQYF. CDR3 sequence (DNA): TGCAGCGTTGAAAAAGGGGTGCGCGAGCAGTACTTC. The rearrangement links TRBV29-1 to TRBJ2-7; possible D gene TRBD1, 5 bases. Trimming left V 2 bases short and J 6 bases short, with 11 bases between. This CDR3 region has 12 residues. Germline-derived CDR1 and CDR2 are SQVTM and ANQGSEA.

This clonotype occurred a few times. V and J are TRBV2 and TRBJ2-1; D is tentatively TRBD1 or TRBD2 (5 bases each). The germline V and J ends were trimmed by 7 bases and 2 bases, with 21 bases remaining between them. Germline V gene lookup returns CDR1 SNHLY and CDR2 FYNNEI. The CDR3 consists of 17 residues. The CDR3 coding sequence is TGTGCCAGCATCGGCAGGGACGAAACCGCCACCTACAATGAGCAGTTCTTC. Its translation: CASIGRDETATYNEQFF. The full variable domain, its missing parts supplied by reference TRBV2 and TRBJ2-1, is EPEVTQTPSHQVTQMGQEVILRCVPISNHLYFYWYRQILGQKVEFLVSFYNNEISEKSEIFDDQFSVERPDGSNFTLKIRSTKLEDSAMYFCASIGRDETATYNEQFFGPGTRLTVL.

The chain couples TRBV7-2 to TRBJ2-7, with TRBD2 identical over 12 bases. The trim removed 5 bases at V and 1 base at J, leaving 3 bases unmatched. CDR3 size: 15 residues. Germline lookup yields CDR1 SGHTA and CDR2 FQGNSA. The CDR3 is CASSRLAGVSYEQYF. CDR3 coding DNA: TGTGCCAGCAGCCGACTAGCGGGGGTTTCCTACGAGCAGTACTTC.

The rearrangement joins TRBV5-1 to TRBJ1-3; TRBD1 is a possible D gene (6 bases). The CDR3 length is 14 residues. V was cut by 4 bases and J by 0 bases, with 8 bases left in between. The germline gives CDR1 SGHRS, CDR2 YFSETQ. CDR3 nucleotide sequence: TGCGCCAGCAGCCCGGACAGCTCTGGAAACACCATATATTTT. Residues: CASSPDSSGNTIYF.

This clonotype came up a few times. The chain has TRBV6-2 or TRBV6-3 and TRBJ2-5; D uncertain. The CDR3 loop spans 14 amino acids. Looked up from germline, CDR1 is MNHEY and CDR2 is SVGEGT. The V gene lost 2 bases and the J gene lost 2 bases, with 9 bases spanning the gap. The CDR3 bases are TGTGCCAGCAGTTACGCGGAATTACAAGAGACCCAGTACTTC. Its translation is CASSYAELQETQYF.

J is TRBJ1-6 and V is TRBV18; 10 bases agree with TRBD1. The J segment lost 7 bases and the V segment lost 5 bases, leaving 2 bases of the junction unmatched. The CDR3 sequence is 14 residues long. The V gene's germline CDR1 is KGHSH and CDR2 LQKENI. The CDR3 spells CASSRQGANSPLHF. The CDR3 DNA reads TGTGCCAGCTCAAGACAGGGGGCGAATTCACCCCTCCACTTT.

This clonotype was detected many times. The rearrangement uses TRBV19 and TRBJ2-3, with D maybe TRBD2 (5 bases). V lost 7 bases and J 2 bases, leaving 16 bases between the germline ends. The CDR3 is made up of 15 amino acids. Germline V gene lookup returns CDR1 LNHDA and CDR2 SQIVND (reference sequence). The chain's CDR3 is CASTFGRANTDTQYF. The CDR3 bases are TGTGCCAGTACCTTTGGGCGGGCAAACACAGATACGCAGTATTTT.

This clonotype was counted at least ten times. This chain connects TRBV6-5 to TRBJ2-1; 7 bases match TRBD1. With 5 bases clipped from V and 5 bases from J, the junction kept 9 bases outside the gene matches. This CDR3 region has 15 residues. The V gene's germline CDR1 is MNHEY and CDR2 SVGAGI. CDR3 in DNA: TGTGCCAGCAGTAGCACAGGGGTTATGGACAATGAGCAGTTCTTC. The encoded protein is CASSSTGVMDNEQFF.